This T cell receptor beta chain stems from a study of glioma-infiltrating T cells. Across the study: Target coverage was roughly 4.5- to 11-fold for about a million blood T cells.

V lost 4 bases, J lost 6 bases, and 17 bases lay in between. Germline loops: CDR1 SGHNT, CDR2 YYREEE (reference sequence). The CDR3 runs to 15 residues. Study-wide points: Signature shared blood CDR3 motifs were enriched in low-divergence and depleted in high-divergence patients. Tissue-blood divergence was below expectation in non-neoplastic patients, above in gliomas.

This clonotype was recorded a few times. What it recognizes is unknown. The iRepertoire nested amplicon-rescue multiplex PCR amplified TCR alpha and beta CDR3s from RNA. Tissue mRNA or PBMC total RNA, roughly 100-400 ng, went into one-step reverse transcription and amplification. MiXCR was run by TCRdb on the multiplex PCR reads, yielding one entry per CDR3 protein. The table includes more than 350,000 distinct CDR3 sequences, less than 50% detected once. The receptor's source is a human donor with low-grade glioma or glioblastoma, undergoing nonglioma brain surgery, or in good health (not recorded which). The chain uses TRBV5-4 and TRBJ2-1; TRBD1 might be the D (6 bases). The sequenced sample was glioma tissue, nonneoplastic brain tissue, or PBMCs (not recorded which). This chain's CDR3 is CASSPTKDRSNEQFF. The CDR3 nucleotides are TGTGCCAGCAGCCCGACCAAGGACAGAAGCAATGAGCAGTTCTTC.